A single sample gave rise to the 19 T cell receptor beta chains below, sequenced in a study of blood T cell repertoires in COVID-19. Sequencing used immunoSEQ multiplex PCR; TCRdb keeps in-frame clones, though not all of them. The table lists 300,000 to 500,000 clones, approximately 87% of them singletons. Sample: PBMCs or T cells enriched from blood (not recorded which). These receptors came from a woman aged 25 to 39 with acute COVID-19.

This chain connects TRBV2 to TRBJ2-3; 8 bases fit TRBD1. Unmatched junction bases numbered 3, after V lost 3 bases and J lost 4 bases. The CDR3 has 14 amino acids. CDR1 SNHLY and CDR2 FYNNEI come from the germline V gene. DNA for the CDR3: TGTGCCAGCAGTGATCGGGACAGGCCAGATACGCAGTATTTT. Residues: CASSDRDRPDTQYF.

CDR3 in DNA: TGCGCCAGCAGCTTGGGGCAGGGGTTCGAGCAGTACTTC. Protein sequence: CASSLGQGFEQYF. V and J are TRBV5-1 and TRBJ2-7, with D possibly TRBD1 on 6 matching bases. The germline CDR1 and CDR2 sequences are SGHRS and YFSETQ. CDR3 length equals 13 residues. The V end was cut by 0 bases, the J end by 6 bases, with 10 bases between.

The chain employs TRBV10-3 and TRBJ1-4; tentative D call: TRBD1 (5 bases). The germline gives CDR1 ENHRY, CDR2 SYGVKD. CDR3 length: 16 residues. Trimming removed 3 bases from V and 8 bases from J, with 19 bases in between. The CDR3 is CAISEIRGLGDEKLFF. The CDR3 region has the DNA TGTGCCATCAGTGAAATAAGGGGCCTAGGAGACGAAAAACTGTTTTTT.

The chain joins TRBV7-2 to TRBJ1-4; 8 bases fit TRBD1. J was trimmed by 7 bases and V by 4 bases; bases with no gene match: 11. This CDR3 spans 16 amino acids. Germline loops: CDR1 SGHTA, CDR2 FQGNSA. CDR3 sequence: CASSSDYRGTGEKLFF. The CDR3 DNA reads TGTGCCAGCAGCTCTGACTACAGGGGGACGGGTGAAAAACTGTTTTTT.

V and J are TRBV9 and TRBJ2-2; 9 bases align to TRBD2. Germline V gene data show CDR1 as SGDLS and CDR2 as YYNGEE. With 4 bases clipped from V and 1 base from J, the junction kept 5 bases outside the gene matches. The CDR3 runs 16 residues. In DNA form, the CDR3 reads TGTGCCAGCAGCCTTCTAGCGGGGAAGAACACCGGGGAGCTGTTTTTT. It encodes CASSLLAGKNTGELFF. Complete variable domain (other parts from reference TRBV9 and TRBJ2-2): DSGVTQTPKHLITATGQRVTLRCSPRSGDLSVYWYQQSLDQGLQFLIQYYNGEERAKGNILERFSAQQFPDLHSELNLSSLELGDSALYFCASSLLAGKNTGELFFGEGSRLTVL.

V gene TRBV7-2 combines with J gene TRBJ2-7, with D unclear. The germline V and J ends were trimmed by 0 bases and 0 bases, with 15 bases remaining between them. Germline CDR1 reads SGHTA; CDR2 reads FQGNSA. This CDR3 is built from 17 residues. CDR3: CASSLASRPGGSYEQYF. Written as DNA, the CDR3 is TGTGCCAGCAGCTTAGCCTCTCGGCCTGGCGGCTCCTACGAGCAGTACTTC.

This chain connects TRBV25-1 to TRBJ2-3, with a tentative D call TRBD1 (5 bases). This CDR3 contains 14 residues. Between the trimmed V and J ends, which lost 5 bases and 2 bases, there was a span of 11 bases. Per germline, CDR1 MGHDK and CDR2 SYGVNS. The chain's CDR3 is CASSPRQHTDTQYF. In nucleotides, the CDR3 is TGTGCCAGCAGTCCCAGACAGCACACAGATACGCAGTATTTT.

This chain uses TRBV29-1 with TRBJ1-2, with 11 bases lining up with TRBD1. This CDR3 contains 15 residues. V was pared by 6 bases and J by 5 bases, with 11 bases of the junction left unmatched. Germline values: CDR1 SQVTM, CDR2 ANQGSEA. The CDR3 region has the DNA TGCAGCGTAGCGGACAGGGGGCTTATCGCGTATGGCTACACCTTC. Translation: CSVADRGLIAYGYTF.

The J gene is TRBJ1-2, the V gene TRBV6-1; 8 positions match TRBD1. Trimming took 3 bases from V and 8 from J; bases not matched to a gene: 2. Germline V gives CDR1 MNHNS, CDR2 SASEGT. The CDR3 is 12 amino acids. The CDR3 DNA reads TGTGCCAGCAGTGAGGACAGGGAGGGCTACACCTTC. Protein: CASSEDREGYTF.

CDR3: CASSLSGGGNTGELFF. In nucleotides, the CDR3 is TGCGCCAGCAGCTTGTCAGGCGGGGGGAACACCGGGGAGCTGTTTTTT. The rearrangement uses TRBV5-1 and TRBJ2-2, with TRBD2 matching over 7 bases. This CDR3 is 16 amino acids long. V dropped 1 base and J dropped 1; count of bases not matched to a gene: 4. The germline V gene encodes CDR1 SGHRS and CDR2 YFSETQ.

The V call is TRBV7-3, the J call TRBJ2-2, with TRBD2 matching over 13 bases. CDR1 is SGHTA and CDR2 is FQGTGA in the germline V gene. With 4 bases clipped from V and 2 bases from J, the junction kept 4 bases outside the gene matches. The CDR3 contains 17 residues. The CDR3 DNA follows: TGTGCCAGCAGCTCACTAGCGGGGGGGCCTAACACCGGGGAGCTGTTTTTT. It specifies CASSSLAGGPNTGELFF.

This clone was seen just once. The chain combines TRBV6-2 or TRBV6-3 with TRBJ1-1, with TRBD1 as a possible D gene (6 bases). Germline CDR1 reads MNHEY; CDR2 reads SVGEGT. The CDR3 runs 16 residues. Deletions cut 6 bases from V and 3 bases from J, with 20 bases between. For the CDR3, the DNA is TGTGCCAGCAGCCGGCAGGACAGTCAGGCGGACACTGAAGCTTTCTTT. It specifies CASSRQDSQADTEAFF.

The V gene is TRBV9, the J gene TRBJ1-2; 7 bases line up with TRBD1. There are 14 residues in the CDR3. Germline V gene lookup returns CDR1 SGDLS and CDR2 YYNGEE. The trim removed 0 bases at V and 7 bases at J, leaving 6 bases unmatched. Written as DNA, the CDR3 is TGTGCCAGCAGCGTAGAAGGGGGCACGGGTGGCTACACCTTC. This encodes CASSVEGGTGGYTF.

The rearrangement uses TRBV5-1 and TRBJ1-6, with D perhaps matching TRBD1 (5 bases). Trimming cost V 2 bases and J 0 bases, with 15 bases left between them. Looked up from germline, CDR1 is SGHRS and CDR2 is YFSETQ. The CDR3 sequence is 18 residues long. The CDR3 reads CASSFRQLQSSYNSPLHF. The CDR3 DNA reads TGCGCCAGCAGCTTCCGACAGTTGCAGAGCTCCTATAATTCACCCCTCCACTTT.

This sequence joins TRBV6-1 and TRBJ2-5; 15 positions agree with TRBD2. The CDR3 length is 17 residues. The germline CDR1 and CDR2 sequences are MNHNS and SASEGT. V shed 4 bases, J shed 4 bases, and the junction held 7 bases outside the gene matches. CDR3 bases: TGTGCCAGCAGTGTTCGTCGGACTAGCGGGGGGGCAGAGACCCAGTACTTC. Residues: CASSVRRTSGGAETQYF.

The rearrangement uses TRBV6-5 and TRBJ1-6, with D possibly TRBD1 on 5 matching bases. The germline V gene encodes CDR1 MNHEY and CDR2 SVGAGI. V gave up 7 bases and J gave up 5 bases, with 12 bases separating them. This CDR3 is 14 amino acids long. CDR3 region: CASKGATNNSPLHF. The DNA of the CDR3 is TGTGCCAGCAAAGGGGCAACTAATAATTCACCCCTCCACTTT.

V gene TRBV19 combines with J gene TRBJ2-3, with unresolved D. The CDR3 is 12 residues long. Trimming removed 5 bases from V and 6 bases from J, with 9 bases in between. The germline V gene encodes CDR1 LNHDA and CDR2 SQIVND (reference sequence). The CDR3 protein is CASSLLRDTQYF. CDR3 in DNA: TGTGCCAGTAGTCTACTCCGGGATACGCAGTATTTT.

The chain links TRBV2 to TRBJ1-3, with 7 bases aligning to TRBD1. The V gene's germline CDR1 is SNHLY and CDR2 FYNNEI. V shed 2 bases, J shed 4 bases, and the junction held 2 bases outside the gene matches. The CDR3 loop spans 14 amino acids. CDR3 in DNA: TGTGCCAGCAGTGAAAGGGGGCTCGGAAACACCATATATTTT. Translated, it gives CASSERGLGNTIYF.

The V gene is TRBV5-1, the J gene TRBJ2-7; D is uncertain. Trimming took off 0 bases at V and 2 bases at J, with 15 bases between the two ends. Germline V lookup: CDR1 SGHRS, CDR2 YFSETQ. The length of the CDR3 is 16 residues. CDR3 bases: TGCGCCAGCAGCTTGGCCCTTGGGTCAGCGCCCTACGAGCAGTACTTC. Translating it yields CASSLALGSAPYEQYF.